This record covers a single T cell receptor (beta chain). The specificity of this receptor is unknown. No much larger clonotype is one base removed from it; base qualities were not supplied. This sample was included in a study of shared clonotypes between healthy human individuals (dated by TCRdb to 2020 to 2022). The study in broad terms: The cohort included a few men and a couple of women between 18 and 49 years of age. To increase sequencing depth and limit assay-specific biases, different laboratories used diverse techniques to prepare libraries and sequence TCR repertoires. The study deeply sequenced blood TCR repertoires of five healthy adults to estimate repertoire size and the extent of clonotype sharing between individuals. For each donor, CD4 naive and CD4 memory were each run on three plates, CD8 naive on two plates, and CD8 memory on one plate. Leukapheresis yielded between about 0.85 and 9 billion PBMCs per donor. What the work shows at the level of the full study, not this receptor alone: Sampling was limited to blood, and TCR repertoires in tissue likely differ from TCR repertoires in blood. Even with the large sequencing depth, rarefaction of the sorted-subset datasets indicated that sequencing was incomplete. Because the study included a small number of donors, the genetic and exposure-history diversity represented was limited. Compared with non-shared clonotypes, clonotypes shared by all four sorted-subset donors had higher generation probabilities. Pairwise subsampling indicated that sequencing depth was expected to affect the degree of clonotype sharing among donors. When a handful of donors were compared, the shared fraction of clonotypes was around 5.1% for naive CD4, 3.5% to 4% for naive CD8, 2% to 2.5% for memory CD4, and 0.4% for memory CD8. Larger estimated clonotype richness was generally found for naive subsets than for memory subsets.

Using the deep immunoSEQ assay, multiplex PCR amplified TCR CDR3 regions from genomic DNA. Extracted genomic DNA from each cell subset was spread evenly across all wells of several immunoSEQ 96-well plates, with each plate serving as a replicate. For sorted subsets, each replicate PCR was loaded with roughly 190 ng genomic DNA, equivalent to 25,000 to 35,000 T cell genomes. Purified libraries were quantified with a Qubit 3.0 fluorometer, sized on a Bioanalyzer 2100, and re-quantified with the KAPA Library Quantification kit. Every immunoSEQ 96-well plate was sequenced on a separate single-read 150-cycle Illumina NextSeq 550 flow cell. Processing in the source paper ran as follows. Because the immunoSEQ output held only junctional sequences and lacked quality scores, the filtering could not match the filtering applied to full-length reads. Sequences were annotated with PyIR, a Python wrapper for IgBLAST v1.9, and V/J genes and CDR3 were assigned using IMGT germline references. Reads were filtered out if the reads had weak V/J assignments (E-value above 1e-6), no CDR3, stop codons, out-of-frame junctions, or ambiguous translated residues. V3J clonotypes were defined as sequences sharing the same inferred V gene, J gene, and CDR3 amino acid sequence. Percentage overlap between repertoires was calculated by dividing the number of shared unique clonotypes by the size of the smaller repertoire. Richness of each repertoire was evaluated using RTK rarefaction, the Chao1 estimator, and Recon v2.1 estimates of unobserved clonotypes. Generation probabilities were computed with OLGA for all TCRbeta clonotypes obtained by the gDNA method from a few donors. TCRdb mirrors the immuneACCESS table, restricted to in-frame sequences. Some clones are absent from its copies; in checked studies, under half trace to an unresolved V gene, and the reason for the others is unknown. V, J and clone size reflect that table, while D and trimming were determined from the DNA. For this sample there are 550,000 to 800,000 clones; roughly 88% appear just once. Approximately 35% of the sample is held by the ten biggest clonotypes.

Based on the germline V gene (reference sequence), the CDR1 and CDR2 sequences are MNHEY and SMNVEV. V lost 3 bases and J lost 4 bases, and the count of bases not matched to a germline gene is 8. The CDR3 goes from the cysteine to the phenylalanine over 16 residues. CDR3 DNA is the only sequence kept; it has 48 bases, read in frame from the first base. The donors were healthy, HIV-negative adults who had no recently reported acute infections or vaccinations. All donors were Caucasian adults living in Nashville, Tennessee, USA. CD8 memory samples combined magnetically selected CD45RO+ cells with CCR7-negative CD45RA+ effector memory (TemRA) cells. Blood was obtained by leukapheresis, after which PBMCs were separated by Ficoll-Histopaque density gradient centrifugation and cryopreserved in liquid nitrogen vapor phase. Purity and quantity of every magnetically sorted T cell population were checked by analytical flow cytometry. Genomic DNA was isolated from each sorted fraction and quantified by UV absorbance on a Nanodrop 2000c.

The sequenced sample was memory CD8+ T cells from PBMCs. The sample's cell subset or site label, in plain terms: CD45RO+ cells pooled with CCR7-negative TemRA cells. The clonotype was recovered from a man aged 18 to 29 in good health. Some clones in this sample may be carry-over from other donors' samples. The sequence is built from TRBV27 and TRBJ2-3; 9 nucleotides in the junction match TRBD1. The DNA sequence reads TGTGCCAGCAGTTTTGGGTTCGGGACAGGGTCAGATACGCAGTATTTT. Its protein product is CASSFGFGTGSDTQYF.